Listed below are T cell receptor beta chains from one sample, sequenced in a study of tumor-infiltrating lymphocytes in primary liver carcinoma. Using its own MiXCR run on the multiplex PCR reads, TCRdb lists one record per CDR3 protein. Here the sample spans 310,000 or so distinct CDR3 sequences, 65% being singletons. The sequencing input was peripheral blood. The receptors derive from a man aged 40-49 years with primary liver carcinoma and hepatitis B virus infection. Each CDR3 is given with its conserved first and last residue. A D gene is named only where the DNA matches it firmly. Rows may omit the clone size; those that give it use once, few, many or a size class.

-	medium-sized	12	TRBV11-2	TRBJ2-7	TGTGCCAGCAGCTTAGGAGGGTACGTGCAGTACTTC	CASSLGGYVQYF
-	many	14	TRBV6-6	TRBJ1-2	TGTGCCAGCAGTTACTCCGGTTACAGGGACGGCTACACCTTC	CASSYSGYRDGYTF
TRBD2	many	16	TRBV11-2	TRBJ2-1	TGTGCCAGCAGCCCGAGACTAGCGGGAGTTGGAAATGAGCAGTTCTTC	CASSPRLAGVGNEQFF
-	many	13	TRBV6-6	TRBJ1-1	TGTGCCAGCAGTTACCGCAGTCGAGGTGAAGCTTTCTTT	CASSYRSRGEAFF
-	-	14	TRBV5-1	TRBJ1-4	TGCGCCAGAAGCCGAGGGGGGGAGGATGAAAAACTGTTTTTT	CARSRGGEDEKLFF
-	many	13	TRBV6-2/TRBV6-3	TRBJ1-4	TGTGCCAGCAGTTCGGGCAGGGCCGGAAAACTGTTTTTT	CASSSGRAGKLFF
-	-	12	TRBV15	TRBJ2-7	TGTGCCACCAGCAGAGGGTTCTACGAGCAGTACTTC	CATSRGFYEQYF
TRBD2	-	16	TRBV11-2	TRBJ2-7	TGTGTCAGCAGCCCGAAAGGGCCTAGCGGGATTTACGAGCAGTACTTC	CVSSPKGPSGIYEQYF
TRBD2	once	18	TRBV11-2	TRBJ2-1	TGTGCCAGCAGCGATCTTAGCGGGAGGGCCTTCCCTTACAATGAGCAGCTCTTC	CASSDLSGRAFPYNEQLF
-	-	14	TRBV6-5	TRBJ2-7	TGTGCCAGTAGTTACTCGAGGGGAGACCACGAGCAGTACTTC	CASSYSRGDHEQYF